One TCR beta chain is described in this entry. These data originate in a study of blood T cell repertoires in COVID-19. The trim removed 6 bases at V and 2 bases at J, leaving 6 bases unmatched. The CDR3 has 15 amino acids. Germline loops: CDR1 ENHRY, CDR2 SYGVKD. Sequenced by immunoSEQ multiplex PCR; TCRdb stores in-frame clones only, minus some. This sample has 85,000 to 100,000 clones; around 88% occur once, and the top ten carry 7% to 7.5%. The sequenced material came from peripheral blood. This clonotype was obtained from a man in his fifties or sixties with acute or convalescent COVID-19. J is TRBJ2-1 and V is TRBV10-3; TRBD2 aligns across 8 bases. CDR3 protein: CAISFSGIAYNEQFF. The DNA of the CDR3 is TGTGCCATCAGCTTTAGCGGGATCGCCTACAATGAGCAGTTCTTC.